Sequencing of this T cell receptor beta chain was carried out in a study of blood T cell repertoires in COVID-19. Germline V CDR1 and CDR2: SGHTA, FQGNSA. With 6 bases clipped from V and 4 bases from J, the junction kept 7 bases outside the gene matches. The CDR3 has 15 residues. Method: immunoSEQ multiplex PCR; TCRdb's copy keeps in-frame clones and lacks some. The sample records a few hundred thousand clones, 87% being singletons. This chain links TRBV7-2 with TRBJ2-1; 9 nucleotides align to TRBD2. What was sequenced was PBMCs or T cells enriched from blood (not recorded which). The receptor comes from a woman in her twenties or thirties who had recovered from COVID-19. The CDR3 DNA is TGTGCCAGCAGAGTAGCGGGGGCCGGATACAATGAGCAGTTCTTC. It codes for CASRVAGAGYNEQFF. The complete variable domain, with remaining parts taken from reference TRBV7-2 and TRBJ2-1, reads GAGVSQSPSNKVTEKGKDVELRCDPISGHTALYWYRQSLGQGLEFLIYFQGNSAPDKSGLPSDRFSAERTGGSVSTLTIQRTQQEDSAVYLCASRVAGAGYNEQFFGPGTRLTVL.